This note documents a single T cell receptor (beta chain) sequence. This entry belongs to a study of kidney transplant recipient with SARS-CoV-2 infection. TCRdb processed the reads anew with MiXCR; each CDR3 protein has one entry. Here the sample spans about 250,000 distinct CDR3 sequences, 29% being singletons. This CDR3 has 17 amino acids. The ends were cut back, 5 bases at V and 4 bases at J, with 23 bases in the middle. This chain connects TRBV12-3 or TRBV12-4 to TRBJ1-2; no definite D call. The source of this sequence is a male patient aged 30 to 39 who had COVID-19 and was a kidney transplant recipient. Some T cells may be supplied by the graft donor. Material: a blood sample, obtained at baseline and between days 110 and 120 from a kidney transplant recipient. The chain's CDR3 is CASSRGRSFRKTYGYTF. The CDR3 DNA sequence: TGTGCCAGCAGTCGCGGCCGCAGCTTCCGAAAGACCTATGGCTACACCTTC.